This TCR beta chain was documented in a study of cytotoxic CD8 clonotypes in ibrutinib-treated CLL. The wider study: There were about 11 relapsed/refractory patients and about 15 treatment-naive patients, and under 18 were IGHV unmutated. Partial response was seen in some 24 patients and complete response in 2; after median about 68 months, approximately 14 stayed remitted, around 12 progressed. The study's findings and limits: Patients showed higher baseline clonality than age-matched healthy donors, and it tracked circulating CD8+ T-cell counts. Samples were collected at differing times from sustained-remission and progressing patients.

Profiled with immunoSEQ multiplex PCR; TCRdb holds only in-frame clones, not every one. The sample records some 120,000 clones, about 53% being singletons. The table lists this clone with many counts. What it binds is not known. The sequence came from a human donor with chronic lymphocytic leukemia. The source material was PBMCs, sampled after 24 months of ibrutinib treatment.

CDR3 loop: CASSPSGQPREKLFF. CDR3 bases: TGCGCCAGCAGCCCTTCGGGACAGCCGAGGGAAAAACTGTTTTTT. This chain links TRBV4-1 with TRBJ1-4; 7 bases are a match to TRBD1. Germline loops: CDR1 MGHRA, CDR2 YSYEKL. Losses at the gene ends were 4 bases for V and 8 bases for J; bases not matched to a gene: 10. The CDR3 has 15 amino acids.